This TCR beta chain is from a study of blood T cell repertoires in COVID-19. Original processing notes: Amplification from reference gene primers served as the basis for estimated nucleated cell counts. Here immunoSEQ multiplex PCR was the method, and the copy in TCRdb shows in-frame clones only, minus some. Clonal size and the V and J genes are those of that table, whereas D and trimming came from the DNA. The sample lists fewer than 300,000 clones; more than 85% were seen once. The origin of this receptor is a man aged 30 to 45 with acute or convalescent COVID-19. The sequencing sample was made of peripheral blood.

CDR3 nucleotides: TGTGCCAGCAGCTTACAAGCGGGGGGCCAAGAGACCCAGTACTTC. Its protein is CASSLQAGGQETQYF. The chain is built from TRBV7-2 and TRBJ2-5; 9 nucleotides agree with TRBD2. V was pared by 2 bases and J by 1 base, with 2 bases of the junction left unmatched. The germline V gene encodes CDR1 SGHTA and CDR2 FQGNSA. The CDR3 is 15 amino acids. Full variable domain (missing parts from reference TRBV7-2 and TRBJ2-5): GAGVSQSPSNKVTEKGKDVELRCDPISGHTALYWYRQSLGQGLEFLIYFQGNSAPDKSGLPSDRFSAERTGGSVSTLTIQRTQQEDSAVYLCASSLQAGGQETQYFGPGTRLLVL.